This note documents a single TCR beta chain sequence. The V and J ends lost 3 bases and 3 bases, in that order; junction bases with no gene match: 14. CDR3 length: 20 amino acids. In germline, CDR1 is SGHRS, CDR2 YFSETQ. Generated by immunoSEQ multiplex PCR, the TCRdb table keeps only in-frame clones and is missing some. The sample includes 170,000 or so clones, about 90% of them seen just once. The data were obtained in a study of control samples from healthy donors and cancer patients. This clonotype was sampled from a middle-aged woman in good health. Sequencing used blood. V gene TRBV5-1 combines with J gene TRBJ2-3, with 15 bases matching TRBD2. The CDR3 DNA follows: TGCGCCAGCAGCTCATATGGACTAGCGGGGGGGCCCGGTCCAACAGATACGCAGTATTTT. Protein: CASSSYGLAGGPGPTDTQYF.